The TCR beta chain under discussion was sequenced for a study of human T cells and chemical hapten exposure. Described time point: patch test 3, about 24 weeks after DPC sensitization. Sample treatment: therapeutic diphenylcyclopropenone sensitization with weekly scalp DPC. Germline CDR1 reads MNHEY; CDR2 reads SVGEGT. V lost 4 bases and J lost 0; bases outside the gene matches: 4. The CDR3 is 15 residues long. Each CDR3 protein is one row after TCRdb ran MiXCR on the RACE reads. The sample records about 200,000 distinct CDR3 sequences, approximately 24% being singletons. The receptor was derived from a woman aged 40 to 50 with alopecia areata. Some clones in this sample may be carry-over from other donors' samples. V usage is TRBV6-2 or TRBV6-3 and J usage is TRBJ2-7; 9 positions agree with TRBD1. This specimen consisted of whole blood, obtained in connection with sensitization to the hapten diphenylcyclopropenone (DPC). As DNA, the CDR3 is TGTGCCAGCAGTTCGGGGACAGGGCACTCCTACGAGCAGTACTTC. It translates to CASSSGTGHSYEQYF.